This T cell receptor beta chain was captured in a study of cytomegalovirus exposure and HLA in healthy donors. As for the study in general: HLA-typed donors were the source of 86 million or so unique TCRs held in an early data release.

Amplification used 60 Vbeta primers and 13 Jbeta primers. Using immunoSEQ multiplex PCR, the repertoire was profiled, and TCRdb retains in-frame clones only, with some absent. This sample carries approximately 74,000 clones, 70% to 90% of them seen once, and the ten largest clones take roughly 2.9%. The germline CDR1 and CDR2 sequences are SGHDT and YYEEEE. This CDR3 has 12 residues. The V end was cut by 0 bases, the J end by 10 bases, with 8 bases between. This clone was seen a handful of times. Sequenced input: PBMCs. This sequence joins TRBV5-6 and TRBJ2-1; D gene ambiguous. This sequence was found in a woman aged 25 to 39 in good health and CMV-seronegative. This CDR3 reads CASSLGPPEQFF. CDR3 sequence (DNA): TGTGCCAGCAGCTTGGGGCCTCCGGAGCAGTTCTTC. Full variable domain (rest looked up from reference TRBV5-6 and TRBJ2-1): DAGVTQSPTHLIKTRGQQVTLRCSPKSGHDTVSWYQQALGQGPQFIFQYYEEEERQRGNFPDRFSGHQFPNYSSELNVNALLLGDSALYLCASSLGPPEQFFGPGTRLTVL.